This T cell receptor (beta chain) was captured in a study of T cells after yellow fever vaccination. The study, taken as a whole, reports: The secondary T-cell response peaked on day 5, not day 15, but was weaker.

This clonotype was counted a few times. Its antigen is currently unknown. After removal of 3 bases from V and 0 bases from J, the junction contained 7 bases not matched to a gene. This CDR3 contains 17 residues. Per the germline V gene, CDR1 is DFQATT and CDR2 is SNEGSKA (reference sequence). Template switching with 5'RACE generated the TCR cDNA and added a universal primer site and UMIs. TCRdb re-called the 5' RACE reads with MiXCR, one entry per CDR3 protein. The sample contains 450,000 to 550,000 distinct CDR3 sequences, about 19% of which appear only once. The chain carries TRBV20-1 and TRBJ2-6; 8 nucleotides line up with TRBD1. The sequencing here drew on PBMCs, taken 15 days after the yellow fever booster vaccination. This clonotype was obtained from a man in his thirties or forties who received the YFV17D yellow fever vaccine. CDR3 loop: CSASAGTGVSGANVLTF. In DNA, the CDR3 is TGCAGTGCTAGCGCCGGGACAGGAGTCTCTGGGGCCAACGTCCTGACTTTC.